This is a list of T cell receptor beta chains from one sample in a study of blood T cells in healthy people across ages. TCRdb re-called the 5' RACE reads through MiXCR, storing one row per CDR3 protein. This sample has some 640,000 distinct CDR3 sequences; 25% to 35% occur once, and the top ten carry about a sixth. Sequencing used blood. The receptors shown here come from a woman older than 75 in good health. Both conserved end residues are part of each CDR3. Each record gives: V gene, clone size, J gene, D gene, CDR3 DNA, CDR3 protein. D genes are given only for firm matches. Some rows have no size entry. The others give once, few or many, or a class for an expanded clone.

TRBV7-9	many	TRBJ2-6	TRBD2	TGTGCCAGCAGCTCCGGGGGGACGGCTGGGGCCAACGTCCTGACTTTC	CASSSGGTAGANVLTF
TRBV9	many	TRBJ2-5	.	TGTGCCAGCAGCGTAGGGCCCAGCCGGGAGACCCAGTACTTC	CASSVGPSRETQYF
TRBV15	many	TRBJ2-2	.	TGTGCCACCAGAGTAGGGGGGCCTGGAACCGGGGAGCTGTTTTTT	CATRVGGPGTGELFF
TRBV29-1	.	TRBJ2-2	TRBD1	TGCAGCGGGGGACAGGCCCCCACCGGGGAGCTGTTTTTT	CSGGQAPTGELFF
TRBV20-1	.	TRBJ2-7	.	TGCAGTGCTAGGGGGGGTTTATCCTACGAGCAGTACTTC	CSARGGLSYEQYF
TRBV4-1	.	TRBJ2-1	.	TGCGCCAGCAGCCAAGTGGAATGGGGCAATGAGCAGTTCTTC	CASSQVEWGNEQFF
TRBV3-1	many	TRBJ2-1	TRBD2	TGTGCCAGCAGCCAATTTCGGGGGGGGTCCTACAATGAGCAGTTCTTC	CASSQFRGGSYNEQFF
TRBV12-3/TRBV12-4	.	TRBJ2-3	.	TGTGCCAGCAGTTTGGGGGGACTGGGCACAGATGTGCAGTATTTT	CASSLGGLGTDVQYF
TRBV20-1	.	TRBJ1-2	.	TGCAGTCCCCGGGCCTATGGCTACACCTTC	CSPRAYGYTF
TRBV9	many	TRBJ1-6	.	TGTGCCAGCACCCCTAGGGTCTCTCCGGATAATTCACCCCTCCACTTT	CASTPRVSPDNSPLHF
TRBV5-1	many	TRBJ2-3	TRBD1	TGCGCCAGCAGCCTTAGGGGGCGCGAGACAGATACGCAGTATTTT	CASSLRGRETDTQYF
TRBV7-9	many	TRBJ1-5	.	TGTGCCAGCAGCCCCTCTGGGCGAAATCAGCCCCAGCATTTT	CASSPSGRNQPQHF
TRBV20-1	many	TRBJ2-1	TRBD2	TGCAGTGCTAGAGCATGGACTAGCGGCACAGGAGGCTACAATGAGCAGTTCTTC	CSARAWTSGTGGYNEQFF
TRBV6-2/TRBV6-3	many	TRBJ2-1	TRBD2	TGTGCCAGCAGGACCGGGACTATCCTTGTGGAGCAGTTCTTC	CASRTGTILVEQFF
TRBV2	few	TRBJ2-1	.	TGTGCCAGCAGGCCCGGAACAATGGACCACAATGAGCAGTTCTTC	CASRPGTMDHNEQFF
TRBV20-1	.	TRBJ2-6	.	TGCAGTGCTAGGAGGCGGACCTCTGGGGCCAACGTCCTGACTTTC	CSARRRTSGANVLTF
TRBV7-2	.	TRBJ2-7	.	TGTGCCAGCAGCCACGAGTGGGCAGTTTCCTACGAGCAGTACTTC	CASSHEWAVSYEQYF
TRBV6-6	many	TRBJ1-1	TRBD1	TGTGCCAGCAGCTCCACCGGGACAGGGGATGCTTTCTTT	CASSSTGTGDAFF
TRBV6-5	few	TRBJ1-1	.	TGTGCCAGCAGTTACCCAACCTCATCTGGGGGAAACACTGAAGCTTTCTTT	CASSYPTSSGGNTEAFF
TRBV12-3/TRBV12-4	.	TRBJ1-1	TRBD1	TGTGCCAGCAGTTCACCCGGGACAGGGGACACTGAAGCTTTCTTT	CASSSPGTGDTEAFF
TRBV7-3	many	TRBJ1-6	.	TGTGCCAGCAGCTCCACCATGGGTTCACCCCTCCACTTT	CASSSTMGSPLHF
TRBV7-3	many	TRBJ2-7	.	TGTGCCAGCAGCCCACTCGGCGGTCACGAGCAGTACTTC	CASSPLGGHEQYF